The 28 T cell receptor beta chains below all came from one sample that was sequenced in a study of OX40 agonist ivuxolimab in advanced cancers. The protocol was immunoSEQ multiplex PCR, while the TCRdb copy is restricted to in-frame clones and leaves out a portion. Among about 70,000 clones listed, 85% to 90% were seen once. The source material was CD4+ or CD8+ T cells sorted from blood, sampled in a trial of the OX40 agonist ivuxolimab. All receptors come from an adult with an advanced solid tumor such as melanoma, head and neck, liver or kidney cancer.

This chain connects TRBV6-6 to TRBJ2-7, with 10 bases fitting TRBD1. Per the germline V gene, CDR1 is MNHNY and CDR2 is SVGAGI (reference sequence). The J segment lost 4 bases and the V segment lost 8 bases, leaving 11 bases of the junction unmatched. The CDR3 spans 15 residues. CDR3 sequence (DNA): TGTGCCAGCCTATCCTTGGGACAGGGGATTTACGAGCAGTACTTC. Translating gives CASLSLGQGIYEQYF.

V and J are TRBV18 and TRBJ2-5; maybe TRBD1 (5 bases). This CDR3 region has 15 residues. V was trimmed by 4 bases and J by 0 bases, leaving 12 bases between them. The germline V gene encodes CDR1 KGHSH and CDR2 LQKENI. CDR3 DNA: TGTGCCAGCTCACACCGGGCAGGGAACCAAGAGACCCAGTACTTC. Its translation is CASSHRAGNQETQYF.

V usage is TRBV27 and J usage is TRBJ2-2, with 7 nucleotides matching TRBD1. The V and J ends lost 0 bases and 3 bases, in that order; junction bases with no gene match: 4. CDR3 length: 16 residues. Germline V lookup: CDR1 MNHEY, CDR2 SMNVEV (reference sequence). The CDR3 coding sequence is TGTGCCAGCAGTTTATCGCCCGGGACAGACACCGGGGAGCTGTTTTTT. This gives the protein CASSLSPGTDTGELFF.

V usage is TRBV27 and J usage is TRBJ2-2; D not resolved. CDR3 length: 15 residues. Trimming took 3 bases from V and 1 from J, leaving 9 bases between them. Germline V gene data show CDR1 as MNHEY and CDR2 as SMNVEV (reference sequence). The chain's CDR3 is CASSFNGRNTGELFF. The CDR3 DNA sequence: TGTGCCAGCAGTTTTAACGGGCGGAACACCGGGGAGCTGTTTTTT.

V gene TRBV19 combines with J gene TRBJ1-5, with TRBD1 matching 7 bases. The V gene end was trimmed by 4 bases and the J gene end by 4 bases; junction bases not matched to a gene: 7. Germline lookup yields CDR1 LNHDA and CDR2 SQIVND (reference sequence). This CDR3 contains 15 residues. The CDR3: CASSTARGVNQPQHF. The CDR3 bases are TGTGCCAGTAGTACGGCCAGGGGGGTTAATCAGCCCCAGCATTTT.

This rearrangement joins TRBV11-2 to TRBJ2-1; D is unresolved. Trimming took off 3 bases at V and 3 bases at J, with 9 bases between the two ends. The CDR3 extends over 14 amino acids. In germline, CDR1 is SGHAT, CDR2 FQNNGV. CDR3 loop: CASSFPGFYNEQFF. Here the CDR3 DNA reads TGTGCCAGCAGCTTCCCTGGGTTCTACAATGAGCAGTTCTTC.

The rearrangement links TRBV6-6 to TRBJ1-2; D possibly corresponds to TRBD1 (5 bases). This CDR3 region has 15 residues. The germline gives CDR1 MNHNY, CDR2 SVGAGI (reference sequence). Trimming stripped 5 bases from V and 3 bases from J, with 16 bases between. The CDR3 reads CASSRPDTRYYGYTF. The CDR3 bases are TGTGCCAGCAGTCGACCGGACACCCGCTACTATGGCTACACCTTC.

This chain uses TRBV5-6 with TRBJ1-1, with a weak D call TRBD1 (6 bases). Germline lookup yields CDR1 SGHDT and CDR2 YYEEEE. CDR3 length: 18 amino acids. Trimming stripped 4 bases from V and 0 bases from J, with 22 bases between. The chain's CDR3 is CASSEITRGGGVNTEAFF. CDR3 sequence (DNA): TGTGCCAGCAGCGAGATAACCCGCGGGGGCGGAGTGAACACTGAAGCTTTCTTT.

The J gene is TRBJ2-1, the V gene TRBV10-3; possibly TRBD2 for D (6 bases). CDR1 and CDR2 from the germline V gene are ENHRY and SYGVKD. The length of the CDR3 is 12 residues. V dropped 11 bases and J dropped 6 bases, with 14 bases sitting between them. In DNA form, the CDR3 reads TGTGCCGCAAACCAGGAGGGCAATGAGCAGTTCTTC. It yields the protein CAANQEGNEQFF.

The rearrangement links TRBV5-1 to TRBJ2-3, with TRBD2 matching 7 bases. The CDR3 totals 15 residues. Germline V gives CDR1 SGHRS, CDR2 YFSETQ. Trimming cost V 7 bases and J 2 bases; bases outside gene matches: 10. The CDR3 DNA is TGCGCCAGCGGACGGGAGGAGGAGGACACAGATACGCAGTATTTT. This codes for CASGREEEDTDTQYF.

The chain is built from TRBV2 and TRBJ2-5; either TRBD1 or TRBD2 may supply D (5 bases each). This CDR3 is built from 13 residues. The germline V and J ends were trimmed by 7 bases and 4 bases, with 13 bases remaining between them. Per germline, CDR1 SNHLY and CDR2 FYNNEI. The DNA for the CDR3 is TGTGCCAGCAAGAGGGGAAGGGGAGAGACCCAGTACTTC. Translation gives CASKRGRGETQYF.

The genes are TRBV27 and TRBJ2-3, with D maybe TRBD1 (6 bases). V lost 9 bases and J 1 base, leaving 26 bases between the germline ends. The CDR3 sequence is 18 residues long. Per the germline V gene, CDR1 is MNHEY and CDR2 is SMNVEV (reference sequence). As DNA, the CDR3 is TGTGCCAGACCCCCCACTCCCCGGGACACCTCCCGCACAGATACGCAGTATTTT. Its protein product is CARPPTPRDTSRTDTQYF.

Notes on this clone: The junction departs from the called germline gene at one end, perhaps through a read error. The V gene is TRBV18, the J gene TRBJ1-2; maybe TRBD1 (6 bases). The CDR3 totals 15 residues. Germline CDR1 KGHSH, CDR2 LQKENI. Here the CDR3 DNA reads TGTGCCAGCTCCCCACGAGACAGGAGCTTCTATGGCTACACCTTC. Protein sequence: CASSPRDRSFYGYTF.

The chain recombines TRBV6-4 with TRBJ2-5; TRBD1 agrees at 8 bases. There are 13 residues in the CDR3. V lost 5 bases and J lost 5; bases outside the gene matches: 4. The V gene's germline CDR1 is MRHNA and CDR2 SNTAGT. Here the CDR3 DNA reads TGTGCCAGCAGTAAAAACAGGGGGGAGACCCAGTACTTC. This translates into CASSKNRGETQYF.

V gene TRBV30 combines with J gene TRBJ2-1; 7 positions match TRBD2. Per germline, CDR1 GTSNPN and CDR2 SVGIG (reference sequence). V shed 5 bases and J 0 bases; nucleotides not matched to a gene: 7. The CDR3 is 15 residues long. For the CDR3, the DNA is TGTGCCTGGGACCGTGGGGGGGACTCCTACAATGAGCAGTTCTTC. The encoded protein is CAWDRGGDSYNEQFF.

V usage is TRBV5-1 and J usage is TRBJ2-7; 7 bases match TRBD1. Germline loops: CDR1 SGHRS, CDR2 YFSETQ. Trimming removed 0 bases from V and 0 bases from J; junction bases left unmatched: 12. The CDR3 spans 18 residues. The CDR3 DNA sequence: TGCGCCAGCAGCTTGGTATCTCGTAGGACAGGAGTCTCCTACGAGCAGTACTTC. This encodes CASSLVSRRTGVSYEQYF.

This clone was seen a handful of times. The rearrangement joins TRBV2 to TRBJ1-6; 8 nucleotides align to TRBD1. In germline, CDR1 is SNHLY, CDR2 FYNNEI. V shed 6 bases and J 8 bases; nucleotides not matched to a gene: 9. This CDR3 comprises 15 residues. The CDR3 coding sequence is TGTGCCAGCAGCGAACAGGGGGGTGGAGATTCACCCCTCCACTTT. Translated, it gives CASSEQGGGDSPLHF.

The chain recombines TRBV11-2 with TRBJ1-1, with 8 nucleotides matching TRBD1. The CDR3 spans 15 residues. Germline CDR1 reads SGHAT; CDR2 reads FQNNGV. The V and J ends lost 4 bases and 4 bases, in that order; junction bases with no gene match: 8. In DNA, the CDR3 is TGTGCCAGCAGCTCAATAGGACAGGGTACCACTGAAGCTTTCTTT. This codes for CASSSIGQGTTEAFF.

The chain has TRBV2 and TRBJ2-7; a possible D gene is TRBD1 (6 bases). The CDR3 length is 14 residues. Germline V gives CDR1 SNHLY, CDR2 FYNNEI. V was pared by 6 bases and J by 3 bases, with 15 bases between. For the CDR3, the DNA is TGTGCCAGCAGACCACGGGACAAGCTCTACGAGCAGTACTTC. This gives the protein CASRPRDKLYEQYF. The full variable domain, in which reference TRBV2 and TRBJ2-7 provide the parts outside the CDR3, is EPEVTQTPSHQVTQMGQEVILRCVPISNHLYFYWYRQILGQKVEFLVSFYNNEISEKSEIFDDQFSVERPDGSNFTLKIRSTKLEDSAMYFCASRPRDKLYEQYFGPGTRLTVT.

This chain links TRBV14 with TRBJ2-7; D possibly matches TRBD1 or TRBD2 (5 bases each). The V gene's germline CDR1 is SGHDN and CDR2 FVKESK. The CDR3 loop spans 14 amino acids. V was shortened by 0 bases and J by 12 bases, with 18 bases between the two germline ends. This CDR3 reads CASSQDLVGPPPYF. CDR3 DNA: TGTGCCAGCAGCCAAGATTTGGTGGGACCGCCGCCGTACTTC. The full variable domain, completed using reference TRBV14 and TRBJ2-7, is EAGVTQFPSHSVIEKGQTVTLRCDPISGHDNLYWYRRVMGKEIKFLLHFVKESKQDESGMPNNRFLAERTGGTYSTLKVQPAELEDSGVYFCASSQDLVGPPPYFGPGTRLTVT.

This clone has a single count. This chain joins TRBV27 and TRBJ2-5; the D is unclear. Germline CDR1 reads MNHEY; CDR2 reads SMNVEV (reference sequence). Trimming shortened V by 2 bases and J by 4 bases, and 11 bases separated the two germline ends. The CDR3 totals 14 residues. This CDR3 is CASSLRQIGETQYF. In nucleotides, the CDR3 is TGTGCCAGCAGTTTACGGCAGATCGGAGAGACCCAGTACTTC.

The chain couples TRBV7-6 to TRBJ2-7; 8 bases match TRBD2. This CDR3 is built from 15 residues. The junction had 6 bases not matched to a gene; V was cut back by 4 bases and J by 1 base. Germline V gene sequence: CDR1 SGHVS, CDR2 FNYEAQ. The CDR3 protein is CASSSQKRGSYEQYF. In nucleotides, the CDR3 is TGTGCCAGCAGCTCGCAAAAGCGGGGGTCCTACGAGCAGTACTTC.

This chain's CDR3 is CASSPVGGRPDTQYF. The CDR3 DNA follows: TGTGCCAGCAGCCCCGTGGGAGGGCGGCCAGATACGCAGTATTTT. The J gene is TRBJ2-3, the V gene TRBV6-6; 7 bases align to TRBD2. CDR1 is MNHNY, CDR2 SVGAGI, per germline (reference sequence). The CDR3 contains 15 residues. Trimming cost V 6 bases and J 4 bases; bases outside gene matches: 10.

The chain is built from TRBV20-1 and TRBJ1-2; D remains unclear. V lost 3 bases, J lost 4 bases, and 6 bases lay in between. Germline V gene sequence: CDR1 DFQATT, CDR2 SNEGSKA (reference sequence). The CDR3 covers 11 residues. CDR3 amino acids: CSARDPYGYTF. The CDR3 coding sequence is TGCAGTGCTAGGGACCCCTATGGCTACACCTTC.

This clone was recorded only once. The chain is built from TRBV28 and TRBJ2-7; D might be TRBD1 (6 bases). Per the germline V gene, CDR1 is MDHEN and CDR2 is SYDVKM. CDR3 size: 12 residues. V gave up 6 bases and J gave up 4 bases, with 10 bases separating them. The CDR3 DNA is TGTGCCAGCAGCCAGGGGCGGTACGAGCAGTACTTC. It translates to CASSQGRYEQYF.

CDR3 sequence reads: CAWSVEVLGEKLFF. The CDR3 coding sequence is TGTGCCTGGAGTGTAGAGGTATTGGGTGAAAAACTGTTTTTT. The rearrangement joins TRBV30 to TRBJ1-4; no definite D call. V was pared by 0 bases and J by 7 bases, with 12 bases between. Germline assignment: CDR1 GTSNPN and CDR2 SVGIG (reference sequence). The CDR3 totals 14 residues.

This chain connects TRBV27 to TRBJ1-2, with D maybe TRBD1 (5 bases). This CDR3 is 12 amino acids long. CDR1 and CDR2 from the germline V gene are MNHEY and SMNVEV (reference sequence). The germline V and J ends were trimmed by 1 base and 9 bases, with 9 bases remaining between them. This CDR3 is CASSLFPGRYTF. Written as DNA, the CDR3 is TGTGCCAGCAGTTTATTTCCGGGGCGCTACACCTTC.

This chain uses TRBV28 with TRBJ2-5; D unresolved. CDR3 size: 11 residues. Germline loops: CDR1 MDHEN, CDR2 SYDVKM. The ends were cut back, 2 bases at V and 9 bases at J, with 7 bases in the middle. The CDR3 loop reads CASSLTEPQYF. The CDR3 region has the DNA TGTGCCAGCAGTTTAACGGAGCCCCAGTACTTC.